One sample yielded the 4 T cell receptor beta chains listed below, sequenced in a study of blood T cell repertoires in COVID-19. The data were produced by immunoSEQ multiplex PCR, yet TCRdb's version contains in-frame clones alone and is incomplete. The profile shows hundreds of thousands of clones, less than 90% of them singletons. Sample: peripheral blood. Receptors originate from a man in his forties with acute or convalescent COVID-19.

The chain's CDR3 is CASSAGTSGSTDTQYF. In DNA form, the CDR3 reads TGTGCCAGCAGCGCAGGGACTAGCGGGAGCACAGATACGCAGTATTTT. The J gene is TRBJ2-3, the V gene TRBV7-6; 12 bases map to TRBD2. The V and J ends lost 5 bases and 0 bases, in that order; junction bases with no gene match: 3. The V gene's germline CDR1 is SGHVS and CDR2 FNYEAQ. The CDR3 is 16 amino acids. Looking up the rest from reference TRBV7-6 and TRBJ2-3 gives the full variable domain: GAGVSQSPRYKVTKRGQDVALRCDPISGHVSLYWYRQALGQGPEFLTYFNYEAQQDKSGLPNDRFSAERPEGSISTLTIQRTEQRDSAMYRCASSAGTSGSTDTQYFGPGTRLTVL.

The chain uses TRBV6-2 or TRBV6-3 and TRBJ2-7, with D uncertain. Germline V gene data show CDR1 as MNHEY and CDR2 as SVGEGT. Trimming cost V 0 bases and J 2 bases, with 8 bases left between them. This CDR3 is built from 14 residues. CDR3 sequence reads: CASSYSGRTYEQYF. The CDR3 DNA reads as TGTGCCAGCAGTTACTCGGGCAGAACCTACGAGCAGTACTTC.

In its sample, this clone was seen once. V usage is TRBV5-1 and J usage is TRBJ1-5; TRBD1 is a possible D gene (6 bases). Trimming shortened V by 5 bases and J by 0 bases, and 12 bases separated the two germline ends. Germline V gene sequence: CDR1 SGHRS, CDR2 YFSETQ. The CDR3 runs to 15 residues. The CDR3 is CASSPGTPSNQPQHF. The DNA for the CDR3 is TGCGCCAGCAGTCCAGGGACACCTAGCAATCAGCCCCAGCATTTT.

The rearrangement uses TRBV7-8 and TRBJ1-1, with 8 bases identical to TRBD1. CDR1 and CDR2 from the germline V gene are SGHVS and FQNEAQ. V shed 4 bases and J 4 bases; nucleotides not matched to a gene: 8. This CDR3 region has 15 residues. The CDR3 DNA reads as TGTGCCAGCAGCTCCGACAGGGGAGTTGGCACTGAAGCTTTCTTT. Encoded protein: CASSSDRGVGTEAFF.